This T cell receptor (beta chain) was found in a study of regulatory T cells in long-lasting Graves disease (dated by TCRdb to the early 2020s). The study in broad terms: Newly diagnosed Graves' disease patients had taken antithyroid drugs for less than 3 months. Persistent Graves' disease patients were compared with newly diagnosed Graves' disease patients by peripheral blood TCR sequencing and RNA sequencing. A total of 35 or so samples were covered by TCR sequencing, comprising some 13 persistent and around 20 newly diagnosed Graves' disease patients. The study was conducted in China and was registered as a clinical trial.

This clonotype was detected ten times or more. The clone's antigen remains unknown. The record has no base qualities; no much larger clone is one base away. General conclusions and limits of the study: More public clonotypes were shared among persistent patients (under 3,000) than among newly diagnosed patients (roughly 1,000). Peripheral blood alone was examined, since thyroid tissue, which constituted the primary lesion, could not be accessed. Persistent disease showed preferential use of TRBV28, TRBJ1-2 and TRBJ2-5, whereas newly diagnosed disease favored TRBV20-1 and TRBJ2-1. Only the TCR beta chain was sequenced and analyzed. Compared with newly diagnosed patients, persistent Graves' disease patients had lower TCR Shannon entropy and fewer highly expanded clones, which suggests clonal expansion. The authors acknowledged the small sample size as a limitation that may reduce accuracy.

The germline V gene yields SGHTA for CDR1 and FQGNSA for CDR2. Germline trimming: 4 bases from V, 9 bases from J; junction bases outside gene matches: 12. Including cysteine and phenylalanine, the CDR3 has 16 amino acids. CDR3 DNA is the only sequence kept; it has 48 bases, read in frame from the first base. Per the publication, the time point label means: newly diagnosed GD, antithyroid drugs for less than 3 months. For both TCR sequencing and RNA sequencing, RNA was extracted from PBMCs using TRIzol. The diagnosis of Graves' disease followed American Thyroid Association guidelines. Patients for the study were recruited at an endocrinology department in Xi'an, China. Each patient gave approximately 10 milliliters of peripheral blood, collected in an EDTA anticoagulant tube. PBMCs were isolated by Ficoll Paque Plus density gradient separation without further T cell sorting. An Agilent 2100 Bioanalyzer and agarose gel were used to check RNA quality, and a NanoDrop 2000 was used to measure RNA concentration.

The method was multiplex PCR. TCRdb names Illumina HiSeq 4000 as the instrument used. To build TCR beta libraries, CDR3 regions were amplified by Arm-PCR using iRepertoire HTBI primers. PCR products were gel purified before sequencing. For the original study's pipeline: Gene usage analysis of CDR3 amino acid clonotypes used the approximately 62 TRBV and approximately 13 TRBJ segments found across samples. COPE and FqMerger were used to merge filtered high-quality paired reads into contigs. BLAST was used to align contigs to IMGT TRBV, TRBD and TRBJ reference genes, with CDR3 defined following IMGT. Any clonotype with a frequency above 0.1% was classified as a highly expanded clone. Shannon entropy served as the measure of repertoire diversity, while the Gini coefficient captured V-J evenness. Public clonotypes were defined as clonotypes shared by more than one individual. TCRdb took the public reads, trimmed them with fastp at Q25, ran MiXCR for clone calling and kept in-frame beta chains. Rows matching on CDR3 protein sequence are summarized as one entry with the most common DNA and genes. TCRdb's processing, not the authors' own work, is the source of the V and J calls. The sample table records about 620,000 distinct CDR3 sequences; roughly 16% of these occur just once. In total, the top ten clones hold around a sixth of the sample.

These data are also associated with another study on T cells in Graves' hyperthyroidism and ophthalmopathy. The second paper further reports: Stable Graves' hyperthyroidism was defined as the absence of progression to ophthalmopathy over 18 months of follow-up. Hyperthyroidism patients were newly diagnosed, with disease duration under 2 months, and aged 18 to 65 years. The study excluded patients with uncontrolled infections, other autoimmune diseases, pregnancy or lactation. Diagnoses were based on clinical symptoms, serum thyroxine and TRAb, thyroid ultrasound and orbital computed tomography. For the first round of RT-PCR on the TCR CDR3, the HTBI primer set was used together with the Qiagen OneStep RT-PCR kit. Most expanded thyroid clonotypes (frequency above 0.001) were also detected in blood, a finding suggesting that blood repertoires may reflect thyroid immune responses. A model built on a 13 V-J signature distinguished ophthalmopathy from stable hyperthyroidism, reaching about 88% sensitivity and approximately 81% specificity in cross-validation and 80%/75% in testing. In validation, progression to ophthalmopathy was predicted by the model with 70.59% sensitivity and under 85% specificity, a median of about 6.4 months before onset. TCR V-J signatures able to tell the groups apart were searched for in a discovery cohort of some 97 patients, of whom roughly 42 had Graves' ophthalmopathy and roughly 57 had stable Graves' hyperthyroidism. Prospective prediction of ophthalmopathy was tested in an independent validation cohort of 18 to 20 hyperthyroidism patients and roughly 16 patients who later progressed to ophthalmopathy. For training and testing, the roughly 93 patients in the discovery cohort were randomly divided in a 7:3 ratio. In more than five Graves' hyperthyroidism patients, the study also compared T-cell repertoires from thyroid tissue with T-cell repertoires from blood. After blood sampling, hyperthyroidism patients were treated with methimazole at a starting dose of 30 mg daily, and ophthalmopathy patients were treated with high-dose intravenous methylprednisolone. Libraries were constructed in a second round of multiplex PCR, after which size selection and purification were performed. Libraries were sequenced paired-end with 100 bp reads on an Illumina HiSeq2000. SOAPnuke was used to process the raw data, with reads discarded if the reads contained adapters or uncalled bases, had a mean Phred below 15, or lacked an exact constant-primer or identifier match. High-quality paired reads were merged with COPE v1.2.5, and unique nucleotide sequences were defined as clonotypes. Clonotypes were aligned to IMGT TRBV, TRBD and TRBJ reference segments using MiTCR v1.1. The analysis was restricted to V-J combinations with a frequency above 0.0001, which together covered over 99% of the repertoires. A TCS score was defined as the ratio between F50 (clonal expansion) and ExV (chaos), using BLOSUM62-based TCRdist between CDR3 peptides within each V-J. Welch's t-statistics and random forest reduced around 550 V-J features to 13, which were used in a naive Bayes classifier (R e1071). No statistical method was used to set the sample size in advance, and investigators knew the group allocation. TCR Vbeta CDR3 sequencing of some 140 peripheral blood samples (43 ophthalmopathy, under 80 hyperthyroidism and approximately 17 progressor patients) is reported in the paper.

The sequenced sample was peripheral blood mononuclear cells (PBMCs), obtained at new diagnosis, from a patient treated with antithyroid drugs. The sequence is built from TRBV7-2 and TRBJ2-1, with 10 bases matching TRBD2. This TCR came from a woman aged 30 to 39 with Graves disease. Donor details come from another sample of the same person, matched by shared clones. The DNA is as follows: TGTGCCAGCAGCTCAAAGCGGGAGGGCGAACGGGGTGAGCAGTTCTTC. The resulting protein is CASSSKREGERGEQFF.